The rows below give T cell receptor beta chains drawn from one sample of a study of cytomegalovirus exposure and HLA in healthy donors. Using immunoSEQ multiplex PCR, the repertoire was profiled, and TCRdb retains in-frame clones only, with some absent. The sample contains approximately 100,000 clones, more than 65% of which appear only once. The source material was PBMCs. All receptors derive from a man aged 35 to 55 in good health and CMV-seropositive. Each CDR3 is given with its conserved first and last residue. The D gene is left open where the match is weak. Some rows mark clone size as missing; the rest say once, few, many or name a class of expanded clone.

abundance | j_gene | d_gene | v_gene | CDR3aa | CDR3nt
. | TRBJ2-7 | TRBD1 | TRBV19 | CASSAGTGAYEQYF | TGTGCCAGTAGTGCCGGGACAGGGGCCTACGAGCAGTACTTC
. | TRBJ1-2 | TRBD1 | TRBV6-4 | CASSGQGSYGYTF | TGTGCCAGCAGTGGACAGGGGAGCTATGGCTACACCTTC
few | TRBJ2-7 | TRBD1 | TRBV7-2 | CASSRTGDYYEQYF | TGTGCCAGCAGCCGGACAGGGGATTACTACGAGCAGTACTTC
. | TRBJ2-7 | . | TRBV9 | CASSPGWGTGGSYEQYF | TGTGCCAGCAGCCCAGGCTGGGGAACAGGCGGAAGCTACGAGCAGTACTTC
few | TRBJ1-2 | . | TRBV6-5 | CASSLMGGKYGYTF | TGTGCCAGCAGTTTAATGGGCGGGAAGTATGGCTACACCTTC
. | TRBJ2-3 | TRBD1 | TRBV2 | CASRAGQGTDTQYF | TGTGCCAGCAGGGCCGGACAGGGCACAGATACGCAGTATTTT
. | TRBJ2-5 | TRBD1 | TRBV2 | CASTGTGDTQYF | TGTGCCAGCACCGGGACAGGGGACACCCAGTACTTC
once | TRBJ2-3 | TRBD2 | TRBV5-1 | CASSLVAGTSGGKTSTDTQYF | TGCGCCAGCAGCTTGGTTGCCGGGACTAGCGGGGGAAAAACTAGCACAGATACGCAGTATTTT
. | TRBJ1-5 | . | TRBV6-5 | CASSYLRNQPQHF | TGTGCCAGCAGTTATCTCAGAAATCAGCCCCAGCATTTT
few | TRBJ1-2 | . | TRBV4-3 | CASSSGQLSYGYTF | TGCGCCAGCAGCTCTGGACAGCTTTCCTATGGCTACACCTTC
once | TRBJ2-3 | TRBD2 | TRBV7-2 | CASSRPPPPTSGERYTQYF | TGTGCCAGCAGCAGACCCCCTCCTCCGACTAGCGGGGAGAGATATACGCAGTATTTT
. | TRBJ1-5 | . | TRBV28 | CASSSRGQPQHF | TGTGCCAGCAGTTCACGGGGGCAGCCCCAGCATTTT
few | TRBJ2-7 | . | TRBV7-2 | CASSLAFGGSYEQYF | TGTGCCAGCAGCTTAGCTTTCGGTGGCTCCTACGAGCAGTACTTC
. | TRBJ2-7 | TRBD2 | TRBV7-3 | CASSLIGGADEQYF | TGTGCCAGCAGCTTAATCGGGGGGGCGGACGAGCAGTACTTC
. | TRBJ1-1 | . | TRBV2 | CASSGTPVGTEAFF | TGTGCCAGCAGTGGGACTCCAGTCGGCACTGAAGCTTTCTTT
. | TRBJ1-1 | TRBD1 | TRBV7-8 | CASSLESGTGGSNTEAFF | TGTGCCAGCAGCTTAGAGTCCGGGACAGGGGGATCGAACACTGAAGCTTTCTTT
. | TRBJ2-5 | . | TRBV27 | CASTNWYVKRETQYF | TGTGCCAGCACTAATTGGTATGTGAAGAGGGAGACCCAGTACTTC
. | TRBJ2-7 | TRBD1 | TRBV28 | CASADRGAYEQYF | TGTGCCAGCGCCGACAGGGGGGCCTACGAGCAGTACTTC